The 32 T cell receptor beta chains presented below share a single source sample, sequenced in a study of PD-L1 blockade in urothelial cancer. TCRdb's copy holds only in-frame clones and misses some; the assay was immunoSEQ multiplex PCR. The table lists 35,000 to 50,000 clones, around 82% of them singletons. The time point: pretreatment peripheral blood. The specimen was PBMCs, collected around atezolizumab (anti-PD-L1) treatment. The receptors shown here come from a man aged 55 to 70 with urothelial cancer.

The J gene is TRBJ2-2, the V gene TRBV5-4, with TRBD2 matching over 8 bases. V was clipped by 4 bases and J by 4 bases; unmatched bases: 6. In germline, CDR1 is SGHNT, CDR2 YYREEE (reference sequence). The CDR3 consists of 15 residues. CDR3 nucleotides: TGTGCCAGCAGCGTAAGCGGGAGTGGCACCGGGGAGCTGTTTTTT. Translated, it gives CASSVSGSGTGELFF. Looking up the rest from reference TRBV5-4 and TRBJ2-2 gives the full variable domain: ETGVTQSPTHLIKTRGQQVTLRCSSQSGHNTVSWYQQALGQGPQFIFQYYREEENGRGNFPPRFSGLQFPNYSSELNVNALELDDSALYLCASSVSGSGTGELFFGEGSRLTVL.

This clone was counted a single time. The chain recombines TRBV28 with TRBJ1-5; 8 positions agree with TRBD1. The CDR3 runs to 16 residues. In germline, CDR1 is MDHEN, CDR2 SYDVKM. Trimming cost V 6 bases and J 1 base; bases outside gene matches: 8. This CDR3 is CASSFQGALSNQPQHF. The CDR3 nucleotides read TGTGCCAGCAGCTTTCAGGGGGCGCTGAGCAATCAGCCCCAGCATTTT. Complete variable domain (other parts from reference TRBV28 and TRBJ1-5): DVKVTQSSRYLVKRTGEKVFLECVQDMDHENMFWYRQDPGLGLRLIYFSYDVKMKEKGDIPEGYSVSREKKERFSLILESASTNQTSMYLCASSFQGALSNQPQHFGDGTRLSIL.

This clone occurred a few times. This sequence joins TRBV7-8 and TRBJ2-2; no clear D gene. Germline CDR1 SGHVS, CDR2 FQNEAQ. Trimming took 2 bases from V and 5 from J, leaving 9 bases between them. The CDR3 totals 14 residues. The CDR3 reads CASSLNSLTGELFF. In DNA form, the CDR3 reads TGTGCCAGCAGCTTAAACAGCTTGACCGGGGAGCTGTTTTTT.

The chain's CDR3 is CASTLPGTANTEAFF. CDR3 nucleotide sequence: TGTGCCAGTACCCTCCCCGGGACAGCGAACACTGAAGCTTTCTTT. This sequence joins TRBV19 and TRBJ1-1, with TRBD1 matching 7 bases. J lost 1 base, V lost 7 bases, and 9 bases had no gene match. The CDR3 consists of 15 residues. Germline V CDR1 and CDR2: LNHDA, SQIVND (reference sequence).

V usage is TRBV6-6 and J usage is TRBJ2-7; 7 nucleotides agree with TRBD1. Germline CDR1 is MNHNY and CDR2 is SVGAGI (reference sequence). CDR3 length: 13 amino acids. J was trimmed by 5 bases and V by 5 bases; bases with no gene match: 6. CDR3: CASSTTGEHEQYF. The CDR3 DNA sequence: TGTGCCAGCAGTACCACAGGGGAGCACGAGCAGTACTTC.

The genes are TRBV7-2 and TRBJ1-3; TRBD1 agrees at 8 bases. Germline V gene lookup returns CDR1 SGHTA and CDR2 FQGNSA. The CDR3 covers 15 residues. V was clipped by 1 base and J by 2 bases; unmatched bases: 1. Here the CDR3 reads CASSLVQGAGNTIYF. The CDR3 bases are TGTGCCAGCAGCTTAGTACAGGGGGCTGGAAACACCATATATTTT.

This sequence joins TRBV30 and TRBJ2-2, with D possibly TRBD1 on 6 matching bases. V lost 0 bases and J lost 1, with 12 bases in between. CDR1 GTSNPN and CDR2 SVGIG come from the germline V gene (reference sequence). The CDR3 covers 16 residues. In DNA form, the CDR3 reads TGTGCCTGGAGTGTACCAATGACAGGGAACACCGGGGAGCTGTTTTTT. Translating gives CAWSVPMTGNTGELFF.

V gene TRBV18 combines with J gene TRBJ1-1; D is perhaps TRBD1 (5 bases). CDR3 size: 13 residues. The V gene's germline CDR1 is KGHSH and CDR2 LQKENI. V lost 3 bases, J lost 6 bases, and 11 bases lay in between. CDR3 nucleotide sequence: TGTGCCAGCTCACCGCGGGGGTTGGCTGAAGCTTTCTTT. Residues: CASSPRGLAEAFF. The whole variable domain, remainder taken from reference TRBV18 and TRBJ1-1, is NAGVMQNPRHLVRRRGQEARLRCSPMKGHSHVYWYRQLPEEGLKFMVYLQKENIIDESGMPKERFSAEFPKEGPSILRIQQVVRGDSAAYFCASSPRGLAEAFFGQGTRLTVV.

The chain carries TRBV14 and TRBJ2-7, with D maybe TRBD2 (5 bases). V was pared by 4 bases and J by 2 bases, with 12 bases between. Germline values: CDR1 SGHDN, CDR2 FVKESK. The CDR3 is 14 amino acids. The CDR3 loop is CASSRFLGAYEQYF. CDR3 coding DNA: TGTGCCAGCAGCCGCTTTCTCGGGGCCTACGAGCAGTACTTC.

This clone was observed a single time. This chain connects TRBV7-2 to TRBJ1-2; 9 bases line up with TRBD1. V lost 2 bases and J lost 5; bases outside the gene matches: 18. CDR3 length: 19 residues. CDR1 SGHTA and CDR2 FQGNSA come from the germline V gene. CDR3 DNA sequence: TGTGCCAGCAGCTTAAAGGGGGGTACAGGGGGCCGCATCCGGTATGGCTACACCTTC. Translation gives CASSLKGGTGGRIRYGYTF.

The gene calls are TRBV2 and TRBJ1-5; D not certain. The germline V gene has CDR1 SNHLY and CDR2 FYNNEI. The CDR3 covers 15 residues. V lost 6 bases, J lost 1 base, and 13 bases lay in between. The CDR3 bases are TGTGCCAGCAGCCCTTCGCAGGCAAGCAATCAGCCCCAGCATTTT. As protein: CASSPSQASNQPQHF.

This clone appeared a few times. This rearrangement joins TRBV19 to TRBJ2-5; 7 positions agree with TRBD1. Germline V gene sequence: CDR1 LNHDA, CDR2 SQIVND (reference sequence). CDR3 length: 14 amino acids. Losses at the gene ends were 1 base for V and 2 bases for J; bases not matched to a gene: 1. The chain's CDR3 is CASSIGRGQETQYF. The CDR3 nucleotides read TGTGCCAGTAGTATAGGCAGGGGGCAAGAGACCCAGTACTTC.

In this sample, this clone turned up once. V is TRBV19 and J is TRBJ2-6; D uncertain. The CDR3 consists of 14 residues. Trimming left V 3 bases short and J 3 bases short, with 6 bases between. CDR1 is LNHDA and CDR2 is SQIVND in the germline V gene (reference sequence). CDR3 residues: CASSIYSGANVLTF. CDR3 sequence (DNA): TGTGCCAGTAGTATTTACAGTGGGGCCAACGTCCTGACTTTC. The full variable domain, rest sourced from reference TRBV19 and TRBJ2-6, is DGGITQSPKYLFRKEGQNVTLSCEQNLNHDAMYWYRQDPGQGLRLIYYSQIVNDFQKGDIAEGYSVSREKKESFPLTVTSAQKNPTAFYLCASSIYSGANVLTFGAGSRLTVL.

The genes are TRBV9 and TRBJ1-1; possibly TRBD1 for D (5 bases). CDR1 is SGDLS, CDR2 YYNGEE, per germline. This CDR3 spans 14 amino acids. Between the trimmed V and J ends, which lost 4 bases and 1 base, there was a span of 11 bases. The CDR3 DNA sequence: TGTGCCAGCAGCTTGGGACTCACGAACACTGAAGCTTTCTTT. It is translated as CASSLGLTNTEAFF.

V and J are TRBV4-1 and TRBJ2-2; the D gene is possibly TRBD1 (6 bases). Germline lookup yields CDR1 MGHRA and CDR2 YSYEKL. The CDR3 has 13 amino acids. Trimming cost V 11 bases and J 0 bases, with 10 bases left between them. The CDR3 here is CAVGDTNTGELFF. The CDR3 region has the DNA TGCGCCGTCGGGGACACGAACACCGGGGAGCTGTTTTTT.

The CDR3 region is CASSPTSRGMETQYF. The CDR3 nucleotides read TGTGCCAGCAGCCCAACCTCACGGGGGATGGAGACCCAGTACTTC. J is TRBJ2-5 and V is TRBV2; possibly TRBD2 for D (6 bases). The CDR3 loop spans 15 amino acids. In germline, CDR1 is SNHLY, CDR2 FYNNEI. The V end was cut by 6 bases, the J end by 5 bases, with 19 bases between.

The chain links TRBV28 to TRBJ2-7; possible D gene TRBD1, 6 bases. This CDR3 region has 14 residues. Trimming took 2 bases from V and 4 from J, leaving 12 bases between them. In germline, CDR1 is MDHEN, CDR2 SYDVKM. CDR3 bases: TGTGCCAGCAGTTTAACCGGACAGTTGTACGAGCAGTACTTC. It encodes CASSLTGQLYEQYF.

The chain uses TRBV7-2 and TRBJ2-1; D uncertain. Germline V gives CDR1 SGHTA, CDR2 FQGNSA. V shed 4 bases and J shed 0 bases, with 13 bases lying between them. CDR3 length equals 16 residues. The CDR3 DNA follows: TGTGCCAGCAGCTCCCCGGCGGAATACTCCTACAATGAGCAGTTCTTC. It codes for CASSSPAEYSYNEQFF.

The chain carries TRBV10-3 and TRBJ2-1, with a tentative D call TRBD1 (5 bases). V was pared by 2 bases and J by 6 bases, with 8 bases between. CDR3 length: 13 amino acids. Per the germline V gene, CDR1 is ENHRY and CDR2 is SYGVKD. CDR3 sequence reads: CAISEDRTNEQFF. CDR3 in DNA: TGTGCCATCAGTGAGGACAGAACCAATGAGCAGTTCTTC.

The rearrangement joins TRBV18 to TRBJ1-1; unclear D gene. Deletions cut 6 bases from V and 5 bases from J, with 7 bases between. There are 11 residues in the CDR3. Germline CDR1 KGHSH, CDR2 LQKENI. The CDR3 DNA is TGTGCCAGCTCCCGGGAGACTGAAGCTTTCTTT. This codes for CASSRETEAFF.

The chain has TRBV2 and TRBJ2-7; possible D gene TRBD1, 6 bases. Germline values: CDR1 SNHLY, CDR2 FYNNEI. This CDR3 is 14 amino acids long. V lost 4 bases to trimming and J lost 6 bases, with 16 bases between them. The CDR3 DNA is TGTGCCAGCAGTGGCACAGGGAGTTTGCGCGAGCAGTACTTC. This codes for CASSGTGSLREQYF.

This clone was counted a single time. The V call is TRBV5-1, the J call TRBJ2-3; D ambiguous. V was pared by 1 base and J by 1 base, with 7 bases between. The CDR3 covers 14 residues. Germline-derived CDR1 and CDR2 are SGHRS and YFSETQ. For the CDR3, the DNA is TGCGCCAGCAGCTTGCCGGGTCGCACAGATACGCAGTATTTT. Translation gives CASSLPGRTDTQYF.

On this clone itself: A junction boundary mismatches the germline segment, possibly from a read error. CDR3 nucleotide sequence: TGTGCTAGCAGCGCGGGACCCAACTACGAGCAGTACTTC. Encoded protein: CASSAGPNYEQYF. The V and J genes are TRBV7-7 and TRBJ2-7; maybe TRBD2 (6 bases). The CDR3 contains 13 residues. Germline CDR1 and CDR2: SSHAT and FNYEAQ (reference sequence).

The CDR3 DNA follows: TGTGCCAGCAGCTGGTTCCGGGGGTCCTACGAGCAGTACTTC. It translates to CASSWFRGSYEQYF. The V gene is TRBV7-9, the J gene TRBJ2-7, with D possibly being TRBD2 (6 bases). The CDR3 totals 14 residues. Germline CDR1 and CDR2: SEHNR and FQNEAQ (reference sequence). Between the trimmed V and J ends, which lost 4 bases and 1 base, there was a span of 11 bases. Complete variable domain (other parts from reference TRBV7-9 and TRBJ2-7): DTGVSQNPRHKITKRGQNVTFRCDPISEHNRLYWYRQTLGQGPEFLTYFQNEAQLEKSRLLSDRFSAERPKGSFSTLEIQRTEQGDSAMYLCASSWFRGSYEQYFGPGTRLTVT.

The chain is built from TRBV6-1 and TRBJ2-3; D is perhaps TRBD2 (7 bases). CDR3 size: 13 residues. Trimming took off 7 bases at V and 4 bases at J, with 12 bases between the two ends. Germline values: CDR1 MNHNS, CDR2 SASEGT. CDR3 nucleotides: TGTGCCAGCAAAGGGGGGGTCCCAGATACGCAGTATTTT. Protein: CASKGGVPDTQYF.

The rearrangement uses TRBV7-2 and TRBJ2-1, with D unclear. The V end lost 1 base, the J end lost 4 bases, and 8 bases lay between the germline ends. The CDR3 sequence is 14 residues long. CDR1 is SGHTA and CDR2 is FQGNSA in the germline V gene. The CDR3: CASSLEAIYNEQFF. The CDR3 region has the DNA TGTGCCAGCAGCTTAGAAGCTATTTACAATGAGCAGTTCTTC.

The CDR3 DNA reads TGTGCCAGCAGCTCCCTGAGAACGGGAGGAGCAGATACGCAGTATTTT. Residues: CASSSLRTGGADTQYF. V and J are TRBV11-2 and TRBJ2-3; 7 nucleotides match TRBD2. The J segment lost 4 bases and the V segment lost 4 bases, leaving 11 bases of the junction unmatched. Germline CDR1 reads SGHAT; CDR2 reads FQNNGV. CDR3 length: 16 amino acids. Full variable domain (remainder filled in from reference TRBV11-2 and TRBJ2-3): EAGVAQSPRYKIIEKRQSVAFWCNPISGHATLYWYQQILGQGPKLLIQFQNNGVVDDSQLPKDRFSAERLKGVDSTLKIQPAKLEDSAVYLCASSSLRTGGADTQYFGPGTRLTVL.

Here the CDR3 reads CASSPTSGRGFNTDTQYF. The CDR3 DNA follows: TGCGCCAGCAGTCCGACTAGCGGGAGGGGCTTTAACACAGATACGCAGTATTTT. This chain connects TRBV10-2 to TRBJ2-3; 14 bases agree with TRBD2. CDR1 is WSHSY, CDR2 SAAADI, per germline. CDR3 length: 18 amino acids. The junction had 9 bases not matched to a gene; V was cut back by 5 bases and J by 2 bases.

This chain connects TRBV19 to TRBJ1-5, with 9 bases matching TRBD1. V dropped 6 bases and J dropped 6; count of bases not matched to a gene: 18. Germline CDR1 LNHDA, CDR2 SQIVND (reference sequence). This CDR3 has 18 residues. The CDR3 sequence is CASSTTGTGTRGSQPQHF. DNA of the CDR3: TGTGCCAGTAGCACGACCGGGACAGGGACTAGAGGAAGTCAGCCCCAGCATTTT.

The chain has TRBV10-1 and TRBJ1-1; D is ambiguous. Germline CDR1 reads WNHNN; CDR2 reads SYGVQD (reference sequence). V lost 4 bases and J lost 1, with 7 bases in between. The CDR3 runs 13 residues. CDR3 sequence: CASSASKNTEAFF. The CDR3, as DNA: TGCGCCAGCAGTGCGAGCAAGAACACTGAAGCTTTCTTT.

A single count supports this clone. The rearrangement joins TRBV15 to TRBJ2-7; maybe TRBD2 (7 bases). V was cut by 1 base and J by 2 bases, with 9 bases left in between. The CDR3 length is 14 residues. Germline lookup yields CDR1 LNHNV and CDR2 YYDKDF (reference sequence). CDR3 DNA: TGTGCCACCAGCAGAGCGGGGGGCCCCTACGAGCAGTACTTC. Translation gives CATSRAGGPYEQYF.

This chain connects TRBV27 to TRBJ2-7; TRBD1 agrees at 12 bases. The CDR3 spans 16 residues. With 4 bases clipped from V and 4 bases from J, the junction kept 8 bases outside the gene matches. Looked up from germline, CDR1 is MNHEY and CDR2 is SMNVEV (reference sequence). The CDR3 sequence: CASSSRLGQGAYEQYF. Here the CDR3 DNA reads TGTGCCAGCAGTTCCCGCCTGGGACAGGGGGCTTACGAGCAGTACTTC.